Following are 18 T cell receptor beta chains from one sample sequenced in a study of human T cells and chemical hapten exposure (dated by TCRdb to the early 2020s). Library preparation employed RACE. TCRdb names NextSeq 500 as the instrument used. The public reads were quality trimmed at Q25 with fastp and then assembled into clones with MiXCR by TCRdb, keeping productive beta chains. Rows with one shared CDR3 protein collapse into an entry with the most common genes and DNA. Across this sample there are about 120,000 distinct CDR3 sequences, with about an eighth seen only once. Together, the top ten hold 1.4% of the sample. The sample's time point label, decoded: patch test 1, 2 weeks after DPC sensitization. The sample's treatment or condition, from its label and the paper: therapeutic diphenylcyclopropenone sensitization with weekly scalp DPC. The specimen comprised whole blood, sampled in connection with sensitization to the hapten diphenylcyclopropenone (DPC). These receptors were collected from a woman aged 45 to 65 with alopecia areata. Some clones in this sample may be carry-over from other donors' samples.

The sample holds a few counts of this clonotype. This chain connects TRBV7-2 to TRBJ1-4; possible D gene TRBD1, 5 bases. The V gene lost 4 bases and the J gene lost 7 bases, with 13 bases spanning the gap. The CDR3 totals 14 residues. Per the germline V gene, CDR1 is SGHTA and CDR2 is FQGNSA. For the CDR3, the DNA is TGTGCCAGCAGCTCGGCCCGAAGGGGTGAAAAACTGTTTTTT. Translated: CASSSARRGEKLFF. The variable domain in full, with the rest retrieved from reference TRBV7-2 and TRBJ1-4, is GAGVSQSPSNKVTEKGKDVELRCDPISGHTALYWYRQSLGQGLEFLIYFQGNSAPDKSGLPSDRFSAERTGGSVSTLTIQRTQQEDSAVYLCASSSARRGEKLFFGSGTQLSVL.

This clonotype has ten or more counts. The chain is built from TRBV28 and TRBJ1-1; D uncertain. V lost 6 bases, J lost 0 bases, and 8 bases lay in between. CDR3 size: 13 residues. CDR1 MDHEN and CDR2 SYDVKM come from the germline V gene. CDR3 sequence reads: CASSVGLNTEAFF. CDR3 DNA: TGTGCCAGCAGCGTCGGGTTGAACACTGAAGCTTTCTTT.

This clonotype was counted at least ten times. This rearrangement joins TRBV5-1 to TRBJ2-2; no firm D call. V lost 0 bases, J lost 6 bases, and 12 bases lay in between. The length of the CDR3 is 15 residues. Germline CDR1 SGHRS, CDR2 YFSETQ. CDR3 coding DNA: TGCGCCAGCAGCTTGGATACCCTCAGCCCCGGGGAGCTGTTTTTT. Translation: CASSLDTLSPGELFF.

This chain links TRBV29-1 with TRBJ2-5; D possibly corresponds to TRBD2 (6 bases). Germline V gives CDR1 SQVTM, CDR2 ANQGSEA. The CDR3 covers 13 residues. With 8 bases removed from V and 6 bases from J, the gap between germline ends came to 19 bases. CDR3 coding DNA: TGCAGCTCGGAGTTAGCGGCGAAACAGACCCAGTACTTC. Encoded protein: CSSELAAKQTQYF.

This clonotype was observed at least ten times. The chain carries TRBV28 and TRBJ1-6, with no clear D. This CDR3 has 14 amino acids. The germline gives CDR1 MDHEN, CDR2 SYDVKM. The germline V and J ends were trimmed by 3 bases and 5 bases, with 8 bases remaining between them. In DNA form, the CDR3 reads TGTGCCAGCAGTTTGGCCCGGAATAATTCACCCCTCCACTTT. This gives the protein CASSLARNNSPLHF.

This clonotype turned up a few times. The rearrangement links TRBV18 to TRBJ2-5; TRBD2 matches at 12 bases. Germline loops: CDR1 KGHSH, CDR2 LQKENI. The CDR3 loop spans 18 amino acids. Unmatched junction bases numbered 9, after V lost 0 bases and J lost 4 bases. CDR3 region: CASSPPTSGRPGGETQYF. CDR3 nucleotide sequence: TGTGCCAGCTCACCACCGACTAGCGGGAGACCAGGAGGAGAGACCCAGTACTTC.

J is TRBJ1-1 and V is TRBV27; D call uncertain. The CDR3 runs to 15 residues. The V and J ends lost 5 bases and 4 bases respectively, with 17 bases between them. Germline V gene data show CDR1 as MNHEY and CDR2 as SMNVEV (reference sequence). CDR3 amino acids: CASSAFPSLGTEAFF. The CDR3 DNA is TGTGCCAGCAGTGCATTCCCCTCATTGGGCACTGAAGCTTTCTTT.

This clonotype was seen only a few times. The chain recombines TRBV2 with TRBJ2-2, with unresolved D. The CDR3 sequence is 11 residues long. From germline, CDR1 is SNHLY and CDR2 FYNNEI. V dropped 6 bases and J dropped 8 bases, with 7 bases sitting between them. Here the CDR3 reads CASRNLGELFF. In DNA form, the CDR3 reads TGTGCCAGCAGGAATCTGGGGGAGCTGTTTTTT.

This clonotype was seen only a few times. The chain uses TRBV18 and TRBJ2-2; maybe TRBD1 (5 bases). This CDR3 region has 16 residues. V lost 6 bases to trimming and J lost 5 bases, with 19 bases between them. Germline V CDR1 and CDR2: KGHSH, LQKENI. CDR3 sequence: CASSPQGPGGTGELFF. In DNA, the CDR3 is TGTGCCAGCTCGCCCCAGGGTCCGGGCGGAACCGGGGAGCTGTTTTTT.

This clonotype was detected only a few times. This chain links TRBV12-3 or TRBV12-4 with TRBJ1-5, with a possible D match to TRBD1 (5 bases). V lost 3 bases, J lost 6 bases, and 12 bases lay in between. This CDR3 has 14 residues. The CDR3: CASSLGREGQPQHF. The DNA of the CDR3 is TGTGCCAGCAGTTTGGGCAGGGAGGGTCAGCCCCAGCATTTT.

This clonotype was seen a handful of times. V is TRBV5-1 and J is TRBJ1-1; D perhaps matches TRBD1 (5 bases). The V gene's germline CDR1 is SGHRS and CDR2 YFSETQ. This CDR3 contains 13 residues. Trimming shortened V by 0 bases and J by 7 bases, and 10 bases separated the two germline ends. The CDR3 DNA is TGCGCCAGCAGCTTGGCCGGGACGATTGAAGCTTTCTTT. This gives the protein CASSLAGTIEAFF.

The sample holds many counts of this clonotype. The rearrangement links TRBV23-1 to TRBJ2-7, with D possibly being TRBD1 (6 bases). TRBV23-1 is an ORF, with its function uncertain. Trimming took off 5 bases at V and 2 bases at J, with 10 bases between the two ends. The length of the CDR3 is 13 residues. Written as DNA, the CDR3 is TGCGCCAGCAGTAAACAGGGTGCCTACGAGCAGTACTTC. Translated, it gives CASSKQGAYEQYF.

The V call is TRBV28, the J call TRBJ2-1; D call uncertain. This CDR3 is 15 amino acids long. Per germline, CDR1 MDHEN and CDR2 SYDVKM. V lost 2 bases to trimming and J lost 0 bases, with 8 bases between them. The CDR3 protein is CASSLTPSSYNEQFF. DNA for the CDR3: TGTGCCAGCAGTTTAACCCCGAGCTCCTACAATGAGCAGTTCTTC.

This clonotype appeared a few times. The chain couples TRBV20-1 to TRBJ1-2; 9 bases align to TRBD1. This CDR3 is 15 amino acids long. Germline V lookup: CDR1 DFQATT, CDR2 SNEGSKA (reference sequence). J gave up 10 bases and V 7 bases, and 19 bases lay outside the gene matches. The CDR3 region has the DNA TGCAGTGTCTCTTCTCCGGGACAGGGCATATACGACTACACCTTC. Translation gives CSVSSPGQGIYDYTF.

This clonotype was picked up many times. This sequence joins TRBV11-2 and TRBJ1-3; possible D gene TRBD1, 5 bases. In germline, CDR1 is SGHAT, CDR2 FQNNGV. Trimming removed 2 bases at V and 0 bases at J, with 14 bases between. The CDR3 contains 17 residues. DNA of the CDR3: TGTGCCAGCAGCTTAATTCCAGGGACTTTCTCTGGAAACACCATATATTTT. Its protein product is CASSLIPGTFSGNTIYF.

A few counts support this clonotype. The CDR3 is CASTPESRGAGTGELFF. The CDR3 DNA follows: TGCGCCAGCACCCCGGAATCGAGAGGGGCTGGGACCGGGGAGCTGTTTTTT. V usage is TRBV5-1 and J usage is TRBJ2-2; possibly TRBD1 or TRBD2 for D (5 bases each). Trimming pared 6 bases from V and 5 bases from J, leaving 23 bases between. Per the germline V gene, CDR1 is SGHRS and CDR2 is YFSETQ. The CDR3 has 17 residues.

This clonotype was seen more than once but under ten times. The V and J genes are TRBV11-2 and TRBJ2-7; D remains unclear. Trimming shortened V by 3 bases and J by 3 bases, and 6 bases separated the two germline ends. The CDR3 loop spans 12 amino acids. Germline values: CDR1 SGHAT, CDR2 FQNNGV. The CDR3 nucleotides are TGTGCCAGCAGCTTTTCCCGCTACGAGCAGTACTTC. Translated, it gives CASSFSRYEQYF. The full variable domain, rest sourced from reference TRBV11-2 and TRBJ2-7, is EAGVAQSPRYKIIEKRQSVAFWCNPISGHATLYWYQQILGQGPKLLIQFQNNGVVDDSQLPKDRFSAERLKGVDSTLKIQPAKLEDSAVYLCASSFSRYEQYFGPGTRLTVT.

This clonotype was observed a handful of times. V gene TRBV19 combines with J gene TRBJ1-2; D gene unclear. Trimming left V 6 bases short and J 0 bases short, with 11 bases between. Looked up from germline, CDR1 is LNHDA and CDR2 is SQIVND (reference sequence). The CDR3 is made up of 14 amino acids. The CDR3 region is CASSGGPPNYGYTF. CDR3 DNA sequence: TGTGCCAGTAGCGGCGGGCCTCCTAACTATGGCTACACCTTC. The whole variable domain, remainder taken from reference TRBV19 and TRBJ1-2, is DGGITQSPKYLFRKEGQNVTLSCEQNLNHDAMYWYRQDPGQGLRLIYYSQIVNDFQKGDIAEGYSVSREKKESFPLTVTSAQKNPTAFYLCASSGGPPNYGYTFGSGTRLTVV.